This entry describes one TCR beta chain. The clone's antigen remains unknown. The record has no base qualities; no much larger clone is one base away. The record originates from a study of blood T cell repertoires in COVID-19 (dated by TCRdb to the early 2020s). As for the study more broadly: Samples from collaborators originated in the United States, Italy and Spain and spanned both the acute and convalescent phases of COVID-19. The material from the prospective study consisted of cDNA or gDNA derived from T cells, B-cell-depleted T cells, or PBMCs. Subjects who had been exposed to COVID-19, were actively infected with it, or had recovered from it provided the deeply sampled blood TCRbeta repertoires that made up the dataset. The repertoires were released in a freely available public database intended as a resource for research on the immune response to SARS-CoV-2. Samples came from the ongoing ImmuneRACE study (first 160 participants) plus 1,254 subjects from 6 global collaborators. Sample metadata almost always included a de-identified subject ID, COVID-19 status, age in years and sex. HLA class I and class II types, where available, came from metadata supplied by the sample provider rather than from assay-based typing. What the authors observed across the whole study: The quantity of clinical and demographic metadata differed by source and by participant and was supplied without curation.

In the prospective study, participants were about 18 to 95 years old, resided in fewer than 25 geographic areas of the United States, and were enrolled through a virtual design. To assign participants to cohorts, the prospective study relied on clinical history that participants themselves reported in a screening survey and a study questionnaire. For ImmuneRACE Cohort 3, a participant was defined as recovered based on two consecutive negative NP/OP PCR tests, clearance by a healthcare professional, or resolution of symptoms. In the prospective study, whole blood, serum and a nasopharyngeal or oropharyngeal swab were collected from each participant by mobile phlebotomists. Participants in the prospective study had the option to provide additional blood draws and questionnaires over a roughly two-month period. Before DNA extraction, prospective study blood samples were shipped either frozen or at room temperature.

The immunoSEQ Assay, a bias-controlled multiplex PCR, was used to amplify TCRbeta CDR3 regions from genomic DNA. The authors' pipeline ran thus. The number of nucleated cells in each sample was estimated from the amplification of reference gene primers within the assay. Sequence reads were collapsed and filtered to measure the absolute abundance of every unique TCRbeta CDR3 rearrangement. For each sample, productive Simpson clonality was calculated as the square root of Simpson's diversity index over productive rearrangements. TCRdb mirrors the immuneACCESS table, restricted to in-frame sequences. Some clones are absent from its copies; in checked studies, under half trace to an unresolved V gene, and the reason for the others is unknown. V and J calls and clone size are as listed in that table; D and trimming were resolved from the DNA. The sample table records more than 250,000 clones; about 89% of these occur just once. The leading ten clones occupy under 3% of the sample.

V and J lose 5 bases and 0 bases, and a span of 13 bases separates them. The CDR3, from cysteine to phenylalanine, totals 16 residues. The CDR3 DNA has 48 bases and is translated from base 1. Per the germline V gene, SGHNT is the CDR1 and YENEEA is the CDR2. The V and J segments used are TRBV11-3 and TRBJ1-4; there is no confident call for the D gene. The sequence was collected from a woman aged 18-29 years who had recovered from COVID-19. Sequenced: PBMCs or T cells enriched from blood (not recorded which). The CDR3 reads as follows: CASSPTGLATNEKLFF. The sequence in DNA is TGTGCCAGCAGCCCAACGGGTCTTGCAACTAATGAAAAACTGTTTTTT.